This T cell receptor beta chain was captured by sequencing in a study of T cells in Graves' hyperthyroidism and ophthalmopathy. The CDR3 spans 14 residues. Germline V lookup: CDR1 SGHTA, CDR2 FQGTGA. Unmatched junction bases numbered 9, after V lost 6 bases and J lost 5 bases. Template material for amplifying TCR beta CDR3 regions consisted of RNA transcripts. First-round RT-PCR targeting the TCR CDR3 was performed with the HTBI primer set. TCRdb independently ran MiXCR on the multiplex PCR reads; one entry per CDR3 protein. The sample shows some 570,000 distinct CDR3 sequences, approximately 17% of them seen only once. This clonotype appeared many times.

The sequencing input was blood. The chain recombines TRBV7-3 with TRBJ2-7; 8 bases are a match to TRBD1. This clonotype was sampled from a woman aged 18-30 years with Graves' ophthalmopathy. The CDR3: CASSFGDRTHEQYF. CDR3 in DNA: TGTGCCAGCAGTTTCGGGGACAGGACCCACGAGCAGTACTTC.